This record looks at one T cell receptor (beta chain) sequence and its context. What it recognizes is unknown. The sample is drawn from a study of T cell responses to AZD1222 COVID-19 vaccine. Profiling relied on immunoSEQ multiplex PCR, and the TCRdb table lists in-frame clones only, not all of them. The table records 150,000 or so clones, roughly 92% of them present only once. Trimming removed 2 bases from V and 3 bases from J; junction bases left unmatched: 2. The CDR3 sequence is 14 residues long. The germline gives CDR1 SGHDT, CDR2 YYEEEE. Whole-study results and caveats: Repertoires were obtained solely post-peak T cell response. Donors, mostly white British, included more females; clonal diversity was possibly underestimated.

The sample here was peripheral blood, taken on day 0 of AZD1222 vaccination. This TCR derives from an adult in good health. The chain links TRBV5-6 to TRBJ2-1, with 7 nucleotides matching TRBD2. In DNA form, the CDR3 reads TGTGCCAGCAGCTTAGGGACTAACTACAATGAGCAGTTCTTC. This sequence encodes CASSLGTNYNEQFF.